A selection of T cell receptor beta chains follows, all from one sample in a study of blood T cell repertoires in COVID-19. TCRdb keeps only in-frame clones here, not all; method: immunoSEQ multiplex PCR. Among 80,000 to 90,000 clones listed, approximately 79% were seen once. The sample taken for sequencing was peripheral blood. These receptors were taken from a man between 65 and 80 years old with acute or convalescent COVID-19. Both conserved end residues are trimmed from each CDR3. Fields, in order: clone size, V gene, CDR3 protein. For some rows the clone size is stated as once, few or many, or as a class when expanded; others skip it.

abundance: few; v_gene: TRBV19; CDR3aa: ASSGQHATNEKLF
abundance: many; v_gene: TRBV13; CDR3aa: ASSPRASGGVYNEQF
abundance: -; v_gene: TRBV7-6; CDR3aa: ASSSQGVYEQY
abundance: -; v_gene: TRBV19; CDR3aa: ASSMGRVFEKLF
abundance: few; v_gene: TRBV5-4; CDR3aa: ASSGGQGTNEKLF
abundance: -; v_gene: TRBV19; CDR3aa: ASSPDRGLNYEQY
abundance: -; v_gene: TRBV7-9; CDR3aa: ATRGSGGYT
abundance: -; v_gene: TRBV28; CDR3aa: ASSRDRKGLF
abundance: once; v_gene: TRBV5-6; CDR3aa: ASSLEDTYEQY
abundance: -; v_gene: TRBV28; CDR3aa: ASSPTQVLGNTIY
abundance: -; v_gene: TRBV6-5; CDR3aa: ASKIGGSDTQY
abundance: -; v_gene: TRBV5-1; CDR3aa: ASSLEASGGDEQY
abundance: -; v_gene: TRBV28; CDR3aa: ASSLPLGISGQETQY
abundance: -; v_gene: TRBV4-1; CDR3aa: ASSQEGYRGRRGNTIY
abundance: -; v_gene: TRBV3-1/TRBV3-2; CDR3aa: ASSRTSSANTGELF
abundance: few; v_gene: TRBV5-1; CDR3aa: ASSPPGTSVEQY
abundance: -; v_gene: TRBV24-1; CDR3aa: ATSGWGVGVGQQTQY
abundance: -; v_gene: TRBV19; CDR3aa: ASSLLAGGLTDTQY
abundance: -; v_gene: TRBV5-6; CDR3aa: ASSLTGAATDTQY
abundance: -; v_gene: TRBV5-4; CDR3aa: ASSLTIGRELF
abundance: -; v_gene: TRBV3-1/TRBV3-2; CDR3aa: ASSQDEVVLGKLF
abundance: few; v_gene: TRBV29-1; CDR3aa: SVGSGLSEAF
abundance: -; v_gene: TRBV6-1; CDR3aa: ASSARGGNTGTFADGYT
abundance: -; v_gene: TRBV9; CDR3aa: ASSVEGGALGTQY
abundance: -; v_gene: TRBV19; CDR3aa: ASSIRAGGSLNTGELF
abundance: -; v_gene: TRBV9; CDR3aa: ASSPTGVNTGELF
abundance: -; v_gene: TRBV12-3/TRBV12-4; CDR3aa: ASRWTTTDTQY
abundance: -; v_gene: TRBV6-5; CDR3aa: ASSYRREGYGYT
abundance: -; v_gene: TRBV6-6; CDR3aa: ASGQGAGTEAF
abundance: -; v_gene: TRBV19; CDR3aa: ASSGGLATRSGANVLT
abundance: few; v_gene: TRBV7-9; CDR3aa: ASSLSGQNTEAF